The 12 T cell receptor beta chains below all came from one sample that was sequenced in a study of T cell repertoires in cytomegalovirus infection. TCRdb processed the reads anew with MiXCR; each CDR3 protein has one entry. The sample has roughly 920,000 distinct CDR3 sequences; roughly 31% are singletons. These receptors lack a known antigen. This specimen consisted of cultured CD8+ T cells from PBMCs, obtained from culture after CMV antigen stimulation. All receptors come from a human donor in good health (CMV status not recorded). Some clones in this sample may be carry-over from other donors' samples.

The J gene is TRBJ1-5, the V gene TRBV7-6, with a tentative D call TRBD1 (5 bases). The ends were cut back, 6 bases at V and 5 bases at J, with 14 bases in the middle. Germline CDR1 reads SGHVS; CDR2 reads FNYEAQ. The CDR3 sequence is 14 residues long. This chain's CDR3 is CASRAPGRDQPQHF. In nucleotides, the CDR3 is TGTGCCAGCAGGGCACCGGGCAGGGATCAGCCCCAGCATTTT.

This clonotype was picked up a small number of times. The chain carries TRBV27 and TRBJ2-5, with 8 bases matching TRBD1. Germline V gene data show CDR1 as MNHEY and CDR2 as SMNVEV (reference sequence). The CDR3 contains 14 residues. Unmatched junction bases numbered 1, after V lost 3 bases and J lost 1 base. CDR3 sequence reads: CASSFGTGQETQYF. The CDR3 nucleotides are TGTGCCAGCAGTTTTGGGACAGGCCAAGAGACCCAGTACTTC.

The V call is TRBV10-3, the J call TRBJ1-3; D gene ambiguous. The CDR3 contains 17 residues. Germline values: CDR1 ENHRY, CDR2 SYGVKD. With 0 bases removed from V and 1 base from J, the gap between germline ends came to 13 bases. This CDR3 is CAISESRVALSGNTIYF. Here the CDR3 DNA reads TGTGCCATCAGTGAGTCGAGGGTAGCATTATCTGGAAACACCATATATTTT.

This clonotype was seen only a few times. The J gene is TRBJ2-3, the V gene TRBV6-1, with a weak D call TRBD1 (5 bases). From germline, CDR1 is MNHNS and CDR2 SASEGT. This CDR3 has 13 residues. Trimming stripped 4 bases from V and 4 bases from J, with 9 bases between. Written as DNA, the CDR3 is TGTGCCAGCAGTGTCGCAGGGTCAGATACGCAGTATTTT. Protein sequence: CASSVAGSDTQYF.

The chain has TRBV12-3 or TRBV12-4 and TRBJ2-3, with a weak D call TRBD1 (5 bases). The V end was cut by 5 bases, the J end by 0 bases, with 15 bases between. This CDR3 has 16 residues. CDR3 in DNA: TGTGCCAGCAGTCCGACTCAGGGCTCTAGCACAGATACGCAGTATTTT. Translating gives CASSPTQGSSTDTQYF.

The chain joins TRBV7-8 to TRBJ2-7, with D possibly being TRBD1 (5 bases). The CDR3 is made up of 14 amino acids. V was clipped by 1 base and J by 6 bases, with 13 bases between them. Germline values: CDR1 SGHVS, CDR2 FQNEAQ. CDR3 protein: CASSLVVKGSEQYV. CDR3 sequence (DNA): TGTGCCAGCAGCTTAGTTGTGAAGGGGTCCGAGCAGTACGTC.

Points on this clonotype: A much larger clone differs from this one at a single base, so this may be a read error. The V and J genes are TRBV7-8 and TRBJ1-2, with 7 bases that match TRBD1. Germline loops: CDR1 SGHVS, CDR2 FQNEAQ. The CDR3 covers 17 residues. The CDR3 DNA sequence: TGTGCCAACAGCGCCCGTAGAACAGGGGAGAAAAGCTATGGCTACACCTTC. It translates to CANSARRTGEKSYGYTF.

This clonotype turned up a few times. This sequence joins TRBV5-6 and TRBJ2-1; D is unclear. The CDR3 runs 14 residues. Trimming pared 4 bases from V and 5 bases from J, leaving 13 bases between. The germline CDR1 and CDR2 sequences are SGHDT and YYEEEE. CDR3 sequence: CASSPVLDHNEQFF. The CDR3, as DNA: TGTGCCAGCAGCCCGGTTCTAGACCACAATGAGCAGTTCTTC.

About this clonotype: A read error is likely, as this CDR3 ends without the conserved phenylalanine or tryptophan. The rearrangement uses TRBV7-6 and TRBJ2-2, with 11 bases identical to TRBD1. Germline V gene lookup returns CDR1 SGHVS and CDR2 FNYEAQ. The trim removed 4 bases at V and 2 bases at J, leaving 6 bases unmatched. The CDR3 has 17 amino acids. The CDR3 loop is CASSSPGQGVNTGELFS. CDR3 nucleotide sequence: TGTGCCAGCAGCTCACCGGGACAGGGGGTTAACACCGGGGAGCTGTTTTCT.

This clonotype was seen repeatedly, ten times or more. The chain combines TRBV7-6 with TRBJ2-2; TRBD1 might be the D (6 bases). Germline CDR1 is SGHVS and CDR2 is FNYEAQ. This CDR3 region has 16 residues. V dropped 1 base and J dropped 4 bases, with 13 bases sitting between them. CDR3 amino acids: CASSLVFQGSTGELFF. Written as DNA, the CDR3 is TGTGCCAGCAGCTTAGTTTTTCAGGGGTCCACCGGGGAGCTGTTTTTT.

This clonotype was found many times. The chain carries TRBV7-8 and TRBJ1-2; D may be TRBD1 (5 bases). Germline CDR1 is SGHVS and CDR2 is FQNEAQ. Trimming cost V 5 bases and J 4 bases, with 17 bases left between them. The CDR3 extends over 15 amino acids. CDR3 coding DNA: TGTGCCAGCAGCCCGGGTGGGGGTAGCGGCTATGGCTACACCTTC. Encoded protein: CASSPGGGSGYGYTF. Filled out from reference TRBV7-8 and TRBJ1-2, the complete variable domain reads GAGVSQSPRYKVAKRGQDVALRCDPISGHVSLFWYQQALGQGPEFLTYFQNEAQLDKSGLPSDRFFAERPEGSVSTLKIQRTQQEDSAVYLCASSPGGGSGYGYTFGSGTRLTVV.

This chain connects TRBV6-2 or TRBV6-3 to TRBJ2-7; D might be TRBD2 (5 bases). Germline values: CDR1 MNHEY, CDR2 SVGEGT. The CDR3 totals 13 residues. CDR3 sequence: CANSPGTFYEQYV. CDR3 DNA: TGTGCCAACAGTCCGGGAACTTTCTACGAGCAGTACGTC.